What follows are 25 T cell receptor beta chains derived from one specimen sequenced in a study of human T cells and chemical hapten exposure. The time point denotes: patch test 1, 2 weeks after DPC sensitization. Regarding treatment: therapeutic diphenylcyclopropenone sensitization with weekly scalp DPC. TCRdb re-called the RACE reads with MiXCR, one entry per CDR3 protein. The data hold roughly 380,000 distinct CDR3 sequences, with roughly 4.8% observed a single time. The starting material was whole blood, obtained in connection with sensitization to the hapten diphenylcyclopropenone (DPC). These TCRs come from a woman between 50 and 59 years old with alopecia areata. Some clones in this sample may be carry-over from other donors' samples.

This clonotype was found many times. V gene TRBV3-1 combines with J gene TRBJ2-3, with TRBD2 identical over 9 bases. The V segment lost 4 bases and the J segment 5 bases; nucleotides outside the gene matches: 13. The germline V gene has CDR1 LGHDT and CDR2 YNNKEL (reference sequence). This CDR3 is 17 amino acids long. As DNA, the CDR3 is TGTGCCAGCAGCCCTCAACGGTTAGCGGGAGCGGTAGATACGCAGTATTTT. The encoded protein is CASSPQRLAGAVDTQYF.

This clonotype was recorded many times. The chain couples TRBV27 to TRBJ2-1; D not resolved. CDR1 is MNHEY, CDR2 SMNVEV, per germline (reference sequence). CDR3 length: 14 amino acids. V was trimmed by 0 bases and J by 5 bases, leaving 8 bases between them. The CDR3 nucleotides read TGTGCCAGCAGTTTATCGCCCCTAAACAATGAGCAGTTCTTC. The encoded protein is CASSLSPLNNEQFF.

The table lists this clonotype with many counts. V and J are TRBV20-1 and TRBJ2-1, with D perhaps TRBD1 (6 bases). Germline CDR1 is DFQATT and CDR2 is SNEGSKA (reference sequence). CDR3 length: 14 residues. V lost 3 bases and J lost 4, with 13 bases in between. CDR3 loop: CSASRPTGYNEQFF. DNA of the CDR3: TGCAGTGCTAGCCGCCCAACAGGGTACAATGAGCAGTTCTTC.

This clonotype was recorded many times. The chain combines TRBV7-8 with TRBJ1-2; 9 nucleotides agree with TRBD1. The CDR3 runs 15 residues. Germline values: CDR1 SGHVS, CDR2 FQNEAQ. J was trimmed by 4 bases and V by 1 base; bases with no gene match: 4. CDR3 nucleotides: TGTGCCAGCAGCTTAGGAGGACAGGGGATCTATGGCTACACCTTC. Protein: CASSLGGQGIYGYTF.

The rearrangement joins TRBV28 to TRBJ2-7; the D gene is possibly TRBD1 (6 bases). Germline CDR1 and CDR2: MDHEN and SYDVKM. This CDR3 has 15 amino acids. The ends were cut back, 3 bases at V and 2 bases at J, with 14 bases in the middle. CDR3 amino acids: CASSFAGANPYEQYF. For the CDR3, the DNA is TGTGCCAGCAGTTTCGCAGGGGCCAATCCCTACGAGCAGTACTTC.

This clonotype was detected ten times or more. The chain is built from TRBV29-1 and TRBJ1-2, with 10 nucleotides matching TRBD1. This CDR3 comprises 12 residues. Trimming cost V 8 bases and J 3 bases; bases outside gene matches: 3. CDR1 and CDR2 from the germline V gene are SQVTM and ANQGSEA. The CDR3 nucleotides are TGCAGCATGACAGGGGGCGACTATGGCTACACCTTC. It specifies CSMTGGDYGYTF.

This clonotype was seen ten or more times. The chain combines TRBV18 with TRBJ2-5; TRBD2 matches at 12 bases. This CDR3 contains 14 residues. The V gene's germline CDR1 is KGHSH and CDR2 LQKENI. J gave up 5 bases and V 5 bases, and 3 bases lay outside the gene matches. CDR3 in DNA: TGTGCCAGCTCATTTGGACTAGCGGGGGAGACCCAGTACTTC. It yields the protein CASSFGLAGETQYF.

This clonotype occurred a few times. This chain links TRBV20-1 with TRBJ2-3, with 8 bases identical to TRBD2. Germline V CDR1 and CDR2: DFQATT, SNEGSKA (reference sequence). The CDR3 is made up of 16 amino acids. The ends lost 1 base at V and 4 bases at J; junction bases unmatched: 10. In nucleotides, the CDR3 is TGCAGTGCTAGAGTGGGGCGGGGGGTGGCCCCAGATACGCAGTATTTT. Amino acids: CSARVGRGVAPDTQYF.

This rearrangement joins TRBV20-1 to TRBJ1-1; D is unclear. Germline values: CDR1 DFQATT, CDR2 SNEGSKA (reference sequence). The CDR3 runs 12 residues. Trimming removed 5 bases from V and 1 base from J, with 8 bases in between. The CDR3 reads CSAWQKNTEAFF. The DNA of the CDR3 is TGCAGTGCTTGGCAGAAGAACACTGAAGCTTTCTTT.

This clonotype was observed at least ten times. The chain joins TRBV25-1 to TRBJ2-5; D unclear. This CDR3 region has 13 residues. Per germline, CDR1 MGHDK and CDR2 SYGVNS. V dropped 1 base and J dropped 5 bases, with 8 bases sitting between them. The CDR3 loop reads CASSEFGAETQYF. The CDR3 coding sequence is TGTGCCAGCAGTGAATTCGGAGCCGAGACCCAGTACTTC.

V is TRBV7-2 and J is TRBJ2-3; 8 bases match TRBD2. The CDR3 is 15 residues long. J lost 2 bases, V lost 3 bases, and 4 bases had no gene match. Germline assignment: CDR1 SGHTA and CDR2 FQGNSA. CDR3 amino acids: CASSLGLVPTDTQYF. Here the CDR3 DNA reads TGTGCCAGCAGCTTGGGACTAGTCCCCACAGATACGCAGTATTTT.

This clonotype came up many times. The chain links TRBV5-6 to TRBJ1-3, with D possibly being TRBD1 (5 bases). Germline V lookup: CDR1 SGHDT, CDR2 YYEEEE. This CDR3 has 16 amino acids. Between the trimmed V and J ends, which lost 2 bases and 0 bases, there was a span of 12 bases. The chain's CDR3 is CASSFGGVGSGNTIYF. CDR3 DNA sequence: TGTGCCAGCAGCTTTGGGGGAGTAGGCTCTGGAAACACCATATATTTT.

The CDR3 reads CASSVGAGGSYEQYF. For the CDR3, the DNA is TGTGCCAGCAGCGTAGGGGCGGGAGGCTCCTACGAGCAGTACTTC. V is TRBV9 and J is TRBJ2-7; TRBD2 matches 8 bases. Per the germline V gene, CDR1 is SGDLS and CDR2 is YYNGEE. This CDR3 spans 15 amino acids. Trimming at V came to 0 bases and at J to 0 bases, leaving 2 bases not matched to a gene.

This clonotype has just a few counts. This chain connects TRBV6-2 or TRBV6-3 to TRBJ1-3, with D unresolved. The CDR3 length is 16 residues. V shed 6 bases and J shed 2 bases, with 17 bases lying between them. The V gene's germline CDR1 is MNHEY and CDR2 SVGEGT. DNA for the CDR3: TGTGCCAGCAGCCGCGCCTTAACTAAAGCTGGAAACACCATATATTTT. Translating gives CASSRALTKAGNTIYF.

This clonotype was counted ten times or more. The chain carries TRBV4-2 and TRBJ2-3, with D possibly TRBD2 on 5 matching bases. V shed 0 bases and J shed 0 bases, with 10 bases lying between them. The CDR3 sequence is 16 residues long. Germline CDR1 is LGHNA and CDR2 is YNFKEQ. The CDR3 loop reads CASSQERTVSTDTQYF. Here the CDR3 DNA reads TGTGCCAGCAGCCAAGAGAGGACTGTAAGCACAGATACGCAGTATTTT.

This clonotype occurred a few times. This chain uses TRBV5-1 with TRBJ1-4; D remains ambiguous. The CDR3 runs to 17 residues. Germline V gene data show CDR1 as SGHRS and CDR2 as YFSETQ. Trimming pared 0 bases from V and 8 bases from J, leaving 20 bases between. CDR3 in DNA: TGCGCCAGCAGCTTGGCCGGCGTAGGAAAATCGTTCGAAAAACTGTTTTTT. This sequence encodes CASSLAGVGKSFEKLFF.

The CDR3 DNA reads as TGTGCCAGCAGTTTGACGGGGCCCAGGGCGCAGTACTTC. Protein sequence: CASSLTGPRAQYF. This chain connects TRBV27 to TRBJ2-4; the D gene could be TRBD1 or TRBD2 (5 bases each). The V end was cut by 3 bases, the J end by 13 bases, with 16 bases between. CDR3 length: 13 amino acids. Germline V gene sequence: CDR1 MNHEY, CDR2 SMNVEV (reference sequence).

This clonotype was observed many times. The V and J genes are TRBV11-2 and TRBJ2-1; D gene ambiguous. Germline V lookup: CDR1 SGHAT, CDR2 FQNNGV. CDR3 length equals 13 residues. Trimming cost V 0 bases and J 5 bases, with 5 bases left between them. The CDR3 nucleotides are TGTGCCAGCAGCTTAGAGCGGAACAATGAGCAGTTCTTC. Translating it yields CASSLERNNEQFF. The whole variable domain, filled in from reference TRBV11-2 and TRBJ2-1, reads EAGVAQSPRYKIIEKRQSVAFWCNPISGHATLYWYQQILGQGPKLLIQFQNNGVVDDSQLPKDRFSAERLKGVDSTLKIQPAKLEDSAVYLCASSLERNNEQFFGPGTRLTVL.

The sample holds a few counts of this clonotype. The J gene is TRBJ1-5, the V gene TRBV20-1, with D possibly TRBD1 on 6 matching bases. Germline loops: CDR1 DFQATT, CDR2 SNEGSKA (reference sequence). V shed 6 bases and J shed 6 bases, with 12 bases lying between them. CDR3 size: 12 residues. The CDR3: CSANRVSQPQHF. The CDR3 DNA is TGCAGTGCCAACAGGGTCAGTCAGCCCCAGCATTTT.

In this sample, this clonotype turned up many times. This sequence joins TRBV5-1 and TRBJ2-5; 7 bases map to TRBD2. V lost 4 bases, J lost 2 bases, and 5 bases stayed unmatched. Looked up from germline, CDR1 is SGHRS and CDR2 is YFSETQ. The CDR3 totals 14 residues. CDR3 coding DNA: TGCGCCAGCAGCCCAGGAGCGGGGCAAGAGACCCAGTACTTC. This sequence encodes CASSPGAGQETQYF.

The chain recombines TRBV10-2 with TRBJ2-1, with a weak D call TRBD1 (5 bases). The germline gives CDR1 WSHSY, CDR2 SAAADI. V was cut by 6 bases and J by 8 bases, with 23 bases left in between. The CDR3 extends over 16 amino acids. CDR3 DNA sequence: TGCGCCAGCAGGACCGGTACGACAGACATTGCCCATGAGCAGTTCTTC. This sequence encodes CASRTGTTDIAHEQFF.

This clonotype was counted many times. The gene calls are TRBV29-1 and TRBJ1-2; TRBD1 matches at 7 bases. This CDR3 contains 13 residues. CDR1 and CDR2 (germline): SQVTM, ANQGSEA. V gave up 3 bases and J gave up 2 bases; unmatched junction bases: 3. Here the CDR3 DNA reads TGCAGCGTTGACCGACAGGGCAACTATGGCTACACCTTC. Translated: CSVDRQGNYGYTF.

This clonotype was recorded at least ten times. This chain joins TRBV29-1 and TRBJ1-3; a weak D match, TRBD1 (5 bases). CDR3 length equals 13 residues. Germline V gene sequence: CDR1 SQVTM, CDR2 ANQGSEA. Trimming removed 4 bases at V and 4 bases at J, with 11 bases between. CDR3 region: CSVGGTQGNTIYF. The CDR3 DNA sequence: TGCAGCGTTGGGGGGACCCAGGGAAACACCATATATTTT.

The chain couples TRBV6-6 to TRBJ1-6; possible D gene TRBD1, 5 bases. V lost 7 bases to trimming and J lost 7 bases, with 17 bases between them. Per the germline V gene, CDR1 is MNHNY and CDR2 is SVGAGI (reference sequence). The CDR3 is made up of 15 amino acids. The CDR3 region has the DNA TGTGCCAGCACCCCGGGGCAGGGTGGGAATTCACCCCTCCACTTT. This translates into CASTPGQGGNSPLHF.

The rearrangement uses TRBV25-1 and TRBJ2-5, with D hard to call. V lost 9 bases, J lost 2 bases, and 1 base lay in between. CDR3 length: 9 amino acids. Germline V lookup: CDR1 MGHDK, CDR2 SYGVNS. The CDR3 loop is CASQETQYF. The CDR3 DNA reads TGTGCCAGTCAAGAGACCCAGTACTTC.